This T cell receptor (beta chain) came from a study of T cell clones after liver transplantation. Study at large: Draws occurred before transplant, before withdrawal, and after complete or failed withdrawal.

This table comes from immunoSEQ multiplex PCR, and its TCRdb copy is limited to in-frame clones, with some not included. The data show tens of thousands of clones, roughly two thirds seen once. The sample holds one count of this clone. What it recognizes is unknown. Overall study findings and caveats: In a couple of subjects, few donor cells limited the measurable donor-reactive repertoire.

CDR1 and CDR2 (germline): SGHTA, FQGNSA. The CDR3 runs 17 residues. With V trimmed by 5 bases and J by 1 base, 11 bases remained unmatched. The clonotype comes from a human donor who received a liver transplant. Source: CD4+ T cells from blood, taken before liver transplant. J is TRBJ1-1 and V is TRBV7-2; 9 positions agree with TRBD1. This CDR3 is CASSGRRLTGGNTEAFF. The CDR3 coding sequence is TGTGCCAGCAGCGGCCGGAGGTTGACAGGGGGGAACACTGAAGCTTTCTTT. The whole variable domain, filled in from reference TRBV7-2 and TRBJ1-1, reads GAGVSQSPSNKVTEKGKDVELRCDPISGHTALYWYRQSLGQGLEFLIYFQGNSAPDKSGLPSDRFSAERTGGSVSTLTIQRTQQEDSAVYLCASSGRRLTGGNTEAFFGQGTRLTVV.